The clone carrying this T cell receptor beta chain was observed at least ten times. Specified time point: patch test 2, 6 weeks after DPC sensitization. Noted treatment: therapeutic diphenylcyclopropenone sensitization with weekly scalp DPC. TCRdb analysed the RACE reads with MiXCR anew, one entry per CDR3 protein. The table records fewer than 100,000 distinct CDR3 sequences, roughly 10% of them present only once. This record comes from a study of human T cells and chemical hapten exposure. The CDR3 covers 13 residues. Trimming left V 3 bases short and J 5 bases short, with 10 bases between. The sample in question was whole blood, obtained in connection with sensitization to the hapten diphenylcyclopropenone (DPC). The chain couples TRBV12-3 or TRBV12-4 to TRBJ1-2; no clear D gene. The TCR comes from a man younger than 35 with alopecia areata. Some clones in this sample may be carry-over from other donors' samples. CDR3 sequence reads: CASSLGMGYGYTF. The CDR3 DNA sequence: TGTGCCAGCAGTTTGGGGATGGGGTATGGCTACACCTTC.